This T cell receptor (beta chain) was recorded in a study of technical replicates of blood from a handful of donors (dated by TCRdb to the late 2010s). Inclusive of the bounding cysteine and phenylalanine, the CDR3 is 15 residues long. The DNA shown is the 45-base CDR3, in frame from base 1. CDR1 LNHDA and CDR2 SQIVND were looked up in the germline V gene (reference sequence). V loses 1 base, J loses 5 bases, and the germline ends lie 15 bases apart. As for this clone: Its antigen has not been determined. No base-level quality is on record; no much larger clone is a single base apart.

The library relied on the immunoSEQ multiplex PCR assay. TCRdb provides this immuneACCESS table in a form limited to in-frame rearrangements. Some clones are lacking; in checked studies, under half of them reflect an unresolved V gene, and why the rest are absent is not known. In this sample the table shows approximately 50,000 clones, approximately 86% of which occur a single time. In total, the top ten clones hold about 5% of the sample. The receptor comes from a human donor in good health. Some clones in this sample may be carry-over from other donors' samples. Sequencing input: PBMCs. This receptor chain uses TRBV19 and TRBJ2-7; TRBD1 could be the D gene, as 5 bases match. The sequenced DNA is TGTGCCAGTAGTATAGTGTCAGTACCAGGGAACGAGCAGTACTTC. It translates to CASSIVSVPGNEQYF.